These 19 T cell receptor beta chains were sequenced from one sample in a study of T-cell memory formation after mild COVID-19. TCRdb itself ran the 5' RACE reads through MiXCR, one entry per CDR3 protein. The sample holds around 510,000 distinct CDR3 sequences; roughly 21% are singletons and the top ten take approximately 8.4%. Sequenced input: PBMCs or a T cell subset sorted from them (not recorded which). All receptors derive from an adult woman who had mild COVID-19 (a few samples of this study predate the infection). Cell type and time point are not known.

This clonotype was detected a few times. The chain carries TRBV6-2 or TRBV6-3 and TRBJ2-7; tentative D call: TRBD1 (7 bases). The CDR3 length is 15 residues. CDR1 is MNHEY and CDR2 is SVGEGT in the germline V gene. Trimming cost V 7 bases and J 2 bases, with 18 bases left between them. The CDR3 nucleotides read TGTGCCAGCAAGGGTTTGGCGGGACAGACCTACGAGCAGTACTTC. Translating it yields CASKGLAGQTYEQYF.

The J gene is TRBJ2-5, the V gene TRBV6-2 or TRBV6-3; 7 nucleotides line up with TRBD1. With 6 bases clipped from V and 3 bases from J, the junction kept 4 bases outside the gene matches. The CDR3 totals 13 residues. Germline CDR1 is MNHEY and CDR2 is SVGEGT. The CDR3 region has the DNA TGTGCCAGCAGCAATACAGGGGAAGAGACCCAGTACTTC. It specifies CASSNTGEETQYF.

The rearrangement links TRBV12-3 or TRBV12-4 to TRBJ2-3, with a possible D match to TRBD2 (6 bases). Trimming cost V 1 base and J 2 bases, with 13 bases left between them. This CDR3 region has 16 residues. CDR3 region: CASSLVGLRTTDTQYF. The DNA of the CDR3 is TGTGCCAGCAGTTTAGTGGGACTCCGCACCACAGATACGCAGTATTTT.

This clonotype was seen only a few times. The chain joins TRBV20-1 to TRBJ2-3, with 11 bases matching TRBD1. The ends lost 1 base at V and 1 base at J; junction bases unmatched: 1. This CDR3 comprises 15 residues. From germline, CDR1 is DFQATT and CDR2 SNEGSKA (reference sequence). CDR3 DNA: TGCAGTGCTAGAGGGGGACAGGGGGGCACAGATACGCAGTATTTT. Protein: CSARGGQGGTDTQYF.

This clonotype turned up a few times. The chain joins TRBV5-4 to TRBJ2-7, with D unresolved. The CDR3 has 12 residues. V was cut by 1 base and J by 6 bases, with 8 bases left in between. Per germline, CDR1 SGHNT and CDR2 YYREEE (reference sequence). The CDR3 sequence: CASSLNYGEQYF. In DNA, the CDR3 is TGTGCCAGCAGCTTGAACTACGGCGAGCAGTACTTC.

V and J are TRBV20-1 and TRBJ1-1; D not certain. The CDR3 has 13 residues. Trimming took off 4 bases at V and 1 base at J, with 10 bases between the two ends. Germline loops: CDR1 DFQATT, CDR2 SNEGSKA (reference sequence). DNA of the CDR3: TGCAGTGCTAACCCCAGCTGGAACACTGAAGCTTTCTTT. This encodes CSANPSWNTEAFF.

This clonotype was recorded a few times. The chain is built from TRBV2 and TRBJ2-5; no definite D call. The CDR3 is made up of 12 amino acids. Germline CDR1 SNHLY, CDR2 FYNNEI. Deletions cut 8 bases from V and 6 bases from J, with 13 bases between. CDR3 region: CASAPIIKTQYF. The CDR3 bases are TGTGCCAGCGCGCCAATCATAAAGACCCAGTACTTC.

This rearrangement joins TRBV5-6 to TRBJ1-6; 10 bases align to TRBD1. There are 16 residues in the CDR3. Germline V gene lookup returns CDR1 SGHDT and CDR2 YYEEEE. Germline trimming cut 3 bases from V and 10 bases from J; bases unmatched to any gene: 10. The CDR3 DNA reads TGTGCCAGCAGCTACACGACAGGGGGCGAGGGATCACCCCTCCACTTT. Its translation: CASSYTTGGEGSPLHF. The complete variable domain, with remaining parts taken from reference TRBV5-6 and TRBJ1-6, reads DAGVTQSPTHLIKTRGQQVTLRCSPKSGHDTVSWYQQALGQGPQFIFQYYEEEERQRGNFPDRFSGHQFPNYSSELNVNALLLGDSALYLCASSYTTGGEGSPLHFGNGTRLTVT.

This clonotype was detected ten times or more. The V call is TRBV7-6, the J call TRBJ2-5; 11 bases map to TRBD2. The CDR3 is 16 amino acids. Germline-derived CDR1 and CDR2 are SGHVS and FNYEAQ. The junction had 16 bases not matched to a gene; V was cut back by 5 bases and J by 11 bases. The CDR3 protein is CASSARSTSGGEGQYF. In DNA form, the CDR3 reads TGTGCCAGCAGCGCCAGGAGTACTAGCGGGGGTGAAGGGCAGTACTTC.

This clonotype was counted between two and nine times. The chain is built from TRBV5-1 and TRBJ2-1; D not certain. CDR3 length: 13 amino acids. Germline CDR1 is SGHRS and CDR2 is YFSETQ. With 0 bases removed from V and 9 bases from J, the gap between germline ends came to 10 bases. CDR3 in DNA: TGCGCCAGCAGCTTGGGGGCCGCAGGTGAGCAGTTCTTC. The encoded protein is CASSLGAAGEQFF.

This clonotype occurred a few times. The chain is built from TRBV12-3 or TRBV12-4 and TRBJ2-1, with 16 bases aligning to TRBD2. With 6 bases clipped from V and 7 bases from J, the junction kept 18 bases outside the gene matches. The CDR3 totals 20 residues. The CDR3 loop is CASSIRGTSGRAEAGNEQFF. CDR3 DNA: TGTGCCAGCAGCATAAGGGGGACTAGCGGGAGGGCCGAGGCGGGTAATGAGCAGTTCTTC.

The J gene is TRBJ2-7, the V gene TRBV7-2; D remains ambiguous. Germline V lookup: CDR1 SGHTA, CDR2 FQGNSA. V dropped 1 base and J dropped 3 bases, with 10 bases sitting between them. This CDR3 contains 14 residues. The CDR3: CASSLVGSVYEQYF. CDR3 DNA sequence: TGTGCCAGCAGCTTAGTGGGGTCAGTCTACGAGCAGTACTTC.

V usage is TRBV30 and J usage is TRBJ2-5; 8 positions match TRBD1. The CDR3 totals 13 residues. J was trimmed by 5 bases and V by 3 bases; bases with no gene match: 5. The V gene's germline CDR1 is GTSNPN and CDR2 SVGIG (reference sequence). The CDR3 DNA reads TGTGCCTGGAGCAGGGGGCTGCGGGAGACCCAGTACTTC. This sequence encodes CAWSRGLRETQYF.

This clonotype was seen a handful of times. CDR3 nucleotides: TGTGCCACCAGCAGAAGACTAGCGGGATCCTACGAGCAGTACTTC. This translates into CATSRRLAGSYEQYF. The chain combines TRBV15 with TRBJ2-7, with 11 bases lining up with TRBD2. The J segment lost 1 base and the V segment lost 2 bases, leaving 1 base of the junction unmatched. Germline values: CDR1 LNHNV, CDR2 YYDKDF (reference sequence). The CDR3 covers 15 residues.

This clonotype was counted at least ten times. V and J are TRBV27 and TRBJ1-5, with D maybe TRBD1 (6 bases). The CDR3 extends over 15 amino acids. V dropped 1 base and J dropped 5 bases, with 12 bases sitting between them. Germline V lookup: CDR1 MNHEY, CDR2 SMNVEV (reference sequence). The CDR3 region has the DNA TGTGCCAGCAGTTTATTGGGGGGGGGCGATCAGCCCCAGCATTTT. This encodes CASSLLGGGDQPQHF.

The rearrangement uses TRBV11-2 and TRBJ2-7; D is unclear. The CDR3 sequence is 13 residues long. Trimming left V 4 bases short and J 2 bases short, with 9 bases between. Per the germline V gene, CDR1 is SGHAT and CDR2 is FQNNGV. The CDR3 protein is CASSYSQPYEQYF. The CDR3, as DNA: TGTGCCAGCAGCTACTCCCAACCCTACGAGCAGTACTTC.

The chain joins TRBV6-5 to TRBJ1-2; D perhaps matches TRBD1 (6 bases). CDR3 length: 13 amino acids. CDR1 MNHEY and CDR2 SVGAGI come from the germline V gene. Trimming cost V 6 bases and J 7 bases, with 15 bases left between them. CDR3 in amino acids: CASRPQGYFGYTF. The CDR3 region has the DNA TGTGCCAGCAGACCCCAGGGGTACTTTGGCTACACCTTC.

This clonotype was detected only a few times. The rearrangement links TRBV20-1 to TRBJ1-5; D gene ambiguous. Germline values: CDR1 DFQATT, CDR2 SNEGSKA (reference sequence). V gave up 1 base and J gave up 6 bases, with 13 bases separating them. This CDR3 has 14 residues. The CDR3 protein is CSARGSGWSQPQHF. DNA for the CDR3: TGCAGTGCTAGAGGGTCCGGGTGGAGTCAGCCCCAGCATTTT.

The chain joins TRBV24-1 to TRBJ2-3; 11 bases map to TRBD2. Germline loops: CDR1 KGHDR, CDR2 SFDVKD. This CDR3 has 15 residues. After removal of 5 bases from V and 2 bases from J, the junction contained 2 bases not matched to a gene. The CDR3 protein is CATSGGLADTDTQYF. Here the CDR3 DNA reads TGTGCCACCAGTGGGGGACTAGCGGACACAGATACGCAGTATTTT.